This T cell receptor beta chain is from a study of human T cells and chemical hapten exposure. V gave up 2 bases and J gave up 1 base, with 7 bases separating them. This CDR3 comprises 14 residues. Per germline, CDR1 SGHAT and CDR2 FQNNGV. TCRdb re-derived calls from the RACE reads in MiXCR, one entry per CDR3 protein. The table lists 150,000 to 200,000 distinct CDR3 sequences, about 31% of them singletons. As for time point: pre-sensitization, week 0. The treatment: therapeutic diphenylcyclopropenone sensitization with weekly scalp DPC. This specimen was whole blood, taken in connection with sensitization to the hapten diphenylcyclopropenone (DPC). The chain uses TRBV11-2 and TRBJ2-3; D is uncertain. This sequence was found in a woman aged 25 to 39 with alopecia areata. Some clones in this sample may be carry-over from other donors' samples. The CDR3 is CASSLRQGTDTQYF. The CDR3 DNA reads TGTGCCAGCAGCTTAAGGCAGGGCACAGATACGCAGTATTTT.